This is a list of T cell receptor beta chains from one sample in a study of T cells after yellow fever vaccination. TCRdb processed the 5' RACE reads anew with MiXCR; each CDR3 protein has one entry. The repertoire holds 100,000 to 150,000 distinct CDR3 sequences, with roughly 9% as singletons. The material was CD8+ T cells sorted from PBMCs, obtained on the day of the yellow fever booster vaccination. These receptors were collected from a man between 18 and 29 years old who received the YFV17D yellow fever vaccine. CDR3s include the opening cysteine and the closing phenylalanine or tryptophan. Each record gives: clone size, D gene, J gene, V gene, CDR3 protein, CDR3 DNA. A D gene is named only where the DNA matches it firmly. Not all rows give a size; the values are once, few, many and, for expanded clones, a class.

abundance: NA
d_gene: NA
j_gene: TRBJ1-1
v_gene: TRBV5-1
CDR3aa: CASRESDTEAFF
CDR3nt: TGCGCCAGCCGGGAGTCGGACACTGAAGCTTTCTTT

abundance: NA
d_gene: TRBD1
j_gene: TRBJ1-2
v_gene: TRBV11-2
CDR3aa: CASSTPWGQGDGYTF
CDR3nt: TGTGCCAGCAGTACACCTTGGGGACAGGGCGATGGCTACACCTTC

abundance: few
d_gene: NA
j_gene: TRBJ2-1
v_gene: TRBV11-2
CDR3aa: CASSFTEHEQFF
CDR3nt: TGTGCCAGCAGCTTTACAGAACACGAGCAGTTCTTC

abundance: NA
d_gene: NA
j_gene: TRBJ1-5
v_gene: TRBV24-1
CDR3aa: CATSARGRVQPQHF
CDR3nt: TGTGCCACCAGTGCCCGAGGGAGGGTTCAGCCCCAGCATTTT

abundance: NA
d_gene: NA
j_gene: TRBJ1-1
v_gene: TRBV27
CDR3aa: CASSLYGGHTEAFF
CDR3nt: TGTGCCAGCAGTTTATACGGGGGCCACACTGAAGCTTTCTTT

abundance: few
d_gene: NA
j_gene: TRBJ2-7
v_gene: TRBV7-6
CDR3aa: CASSFRTGYEQYF
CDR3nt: TGTGCCAGCAGCTTTCGGACGGGCTACGAGCAGTACTTC

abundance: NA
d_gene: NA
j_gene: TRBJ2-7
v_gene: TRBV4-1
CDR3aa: CASSQEGIYEQYF
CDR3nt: TGCGCCAGCAGCCAAGAAGGGATTTACGAGCAGTACTTC

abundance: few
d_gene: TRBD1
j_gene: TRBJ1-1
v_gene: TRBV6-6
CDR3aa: CASSKIVSGTGEGEAFF
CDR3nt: TGTGCCAGCAGTAAAATTGTCTCCGGGACAGGGGAGGGTGAAGCTTTCTTT

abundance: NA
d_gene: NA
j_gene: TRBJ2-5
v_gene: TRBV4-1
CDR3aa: CASSQDGVQETQYF
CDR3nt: TGCGCCAGCAGCCAAGACGGGGTGCAAGAGACCCAGTACTTC

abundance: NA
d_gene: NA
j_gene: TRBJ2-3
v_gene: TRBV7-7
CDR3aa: CASSATSWGDTQYF
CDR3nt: TGTGCTAGCAGCGCAACTAGTTGGGGAGATACGCAGTATTTT

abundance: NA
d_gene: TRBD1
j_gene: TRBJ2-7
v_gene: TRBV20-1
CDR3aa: CSARDQSGTGSYEQYF
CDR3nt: TGCAGTGCTAGAGATCAGTCGGGGACAGGGAGCTACGAGCAGTACTTC

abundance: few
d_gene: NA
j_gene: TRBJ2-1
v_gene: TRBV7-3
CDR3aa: CASSWGHSSYNEQFF
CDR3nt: TGTGCCAGCAGCTGGGGCCACAGCTCCTACAATGAGCAGTTCTTC

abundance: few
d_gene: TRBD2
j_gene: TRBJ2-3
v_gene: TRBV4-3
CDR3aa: CASSPGLAGGPDTQYF
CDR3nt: TGCGCCAGCAGCCCCGGACTAGCGGGGGGGCCAGATACGCAGTATTTT

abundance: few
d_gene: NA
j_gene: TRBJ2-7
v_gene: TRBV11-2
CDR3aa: CASSSRVGDEQYF
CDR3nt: TGTGCCAGCAGCTCTCGGGTAGGGGACGAGCAGTACTTC

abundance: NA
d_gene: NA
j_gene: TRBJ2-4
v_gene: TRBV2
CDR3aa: CASSEGSTGDIQYF
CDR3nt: TGTGCCAGCAGTGAAGGTTCCACTGGGGACATTCAGTACTTC

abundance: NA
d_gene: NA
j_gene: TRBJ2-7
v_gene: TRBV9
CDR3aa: CASSLSGSPRAEQYF
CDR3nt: TGTGCCAGCAGCCTCTCGGGCAGTCCAAGGGCCGAGCAGTACTTC

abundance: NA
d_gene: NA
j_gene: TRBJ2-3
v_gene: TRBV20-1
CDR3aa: CSAEGPDTQYF
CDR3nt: TGCAGTGCTGAGGGGCCAGATACGCAGTATTTT

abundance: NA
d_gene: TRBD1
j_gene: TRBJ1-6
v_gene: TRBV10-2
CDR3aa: CASGPQTGDSLHF
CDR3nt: TGCGCCAGCGGACCTCAGACAGGGGATAGTCTCCACTTT

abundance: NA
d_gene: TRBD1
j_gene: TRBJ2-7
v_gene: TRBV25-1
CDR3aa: CASRETGVSYEQYF
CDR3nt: TGTGCCAGCAGGGAGACAGGGGTATCCTACGAGCAGTACTTC

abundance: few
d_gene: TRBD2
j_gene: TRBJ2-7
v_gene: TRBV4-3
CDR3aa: CASSPSGGGDPYYEQYF
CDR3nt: TGCGCCAGCAGCCCATCCGGGGGGGGGGACCCCTACTACGAGCAGTACTTC

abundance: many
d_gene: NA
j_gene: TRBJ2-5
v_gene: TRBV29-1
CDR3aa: CSVEDRGAEGTQYF
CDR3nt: TGCAGCGTTGAAGATCGGGGCGCCGAAGGGACCCAGTACTTC